This T cell receptor (beta chain) was captured by sequencing in a study of early stage breast cancer tumors. General study points: Tumors had about 2.5-fold higher T cell density and higher clonality than adjacent normal breast tissue.

Data came from immunoSEQ multiplex PCR; TCRdb stores just in-frame clones and leaves some out. The table records about 53,000 clones, around 90% of them present only once. V shed 1 base, J shed 8 bases, and the junction held 5 bases outside the gene matches. Germline assignment: CDR1 MGHRA and CDR2 YSYEKL. The CDR3 runs 14 residues. There are a few counts of this clone. The antigen is not known. The sequencing sample was made of blood. This TCR came from a person aged 65 to 85 with breast cancer. The chain has TRBV4-1 and TRBJ2-1; 7 nucleotides agree with TRBD2. CDR3 residues: CASSQGGGIDEQFF. CDR3 nucleotide sequence: TGCGCCAGCAGCCAAGGGGGAGGGATCGATGAGCAGTTCTTC.